The source of this T cell receptor beta chain is a study of identical twins. This clonotype has at least ten counts. Each cDNA held unique molecular identifiers, and template switching gave it a universal primer site. TCRdb reanalysed the 5' RACE reads using MiXCR and keeps one entry per CDR3 protein. The sample consists of nearly 650,000 distinct CDR3 sequences, about 7.6% of them appearing once. These records were also assigned to another study, of yellow fever vaccine responses in identical twins.

The receptor was derived from a woman younger than 30 in good health. The sequencing input was PBMCs.

CDR3 sequence reads: CASRRGLAGGLADTQYF. The DNA of the CDR3 is TGCGCCAGCAGAAGGGGGCTAGCGGGGGGGCTCGCAGATACGCAGTATTTT. The rearrangement links TRBV4-1 to TRBJ2-3, with TRBD2 identical over 12 bases. CDR1 is MGHRA, CDR2 YSYEKL, per germline. V lost 6 bases and J lost 4; bases outside the gene matches: 11. CDR3 length: 17 residues.